This T cell receptor (beta chain) was observed in a study of T cell responses to AZD1222 COVID-19 vaccine (dated by TCRdb to the early 2020s). In the study overall: A total of approximately 240 trial participants underwent TCR sequencing, of whom around 210 had received two doses of AZD1222 and roughly 26 had received two doses of the MenACWY control vaccine. Trial participants were enrolled by age into 18-55, 56-69 and 70-plus year subgroups, with approximately 150, 28 and 58 TCR-sequenced participants respectively.

Turning to this clone: The specificity of this receptor is unknown. No clone much larger than this one lies a single base away; base qualities are absent.

Taken with the paper, the label for time point translates to: about 28 days (+/-7) after the second vaccine dose. AZD1222 recipients with second doses at about 4 weeks or about 12 weeks were pooled, because spike-specific TCR depth and breadth did not differ between schedules. The vaccinee samples were drawn from two UK trials, COV001 and COV002, one of which was a single-blind randomized controlled phase 2/3 trial testing AZD1222 (ChAdOx1 nCoV-19) in healthy adults. For TCRbeta chain sequencing, PBMC samples were collected from trial participants at day 0 and at day 28 after the second dose. What the authors observed across the whole study: Spike-specific TCR breadth and depth rose significantly after two AZD1222 doses compared with day 0 and with MenACWY recipients. Because no day 14 peak-response samples were available, the repertoires could be characterized only after the peak T cell response. Conclusions about previously exposed vaccinees are limited because only six or seven AZD1222 recipients were SARS-CoV-2 seropositive at baseline. The vaccine-associated CD4 TCRs covered the entire spike protein, and the dominant responses fell in regions 160-218 and 743-854. Most participants were white British and females outnumbered males, and the authors suggested that clonal diversity may have been underestimated. Reportedly, close to half of the unique spike-specific TCRs recognized epitopes lying outside the regions that are mutated in the B.1.351 and B.1.1.7 variants. In the small 56-69-year group, the increase in depth fell short of significance, most likely because of low power.

The CDR3 regions of human TCRbeta chains were analyzed by immunosequencing. As for how the authors treated the data: TCRs in the repertoires were compared against a reference library of SARS-CoV-2-specific TCRs that had been generated with the MIRA antigen-specificity platform. Breadth was defined as the fraction of unique TCRs that were SARS-CoV-2-associated. Depth was defined as the fraction of total T cells that were SARS-CoV-2-associated. Using the MIRA data, every spike-specific TCR was mapped to the spike region that the TCR reacted to and assigned to either a CD4 or a CD8 class. Log10-transformed breadth and depth values were compared by one-way ANOVA with Sidak's multiple comparisons tests. TCRdb took this table from immuneACCESS and kept in-frame rearrangements with V and J called. Such tables lack part of the clones; where checked against another copy, unresolved V genes explain under half of the gap, and the rest is unexplained. V, J and clone size reflect that table, while D and trimming were determined from the DNA. This sample gives about 140,000 clones in total; around 90% of them show up just once. The ten largest make up roughly 4% of the sample.

The TCR originated in an adult who received the AZD1222 COVID-19 vaccine. Sequenced here: peripheral blood, sampled 28 days after the second AZD1222 dose.

The CDR3 reads CASSPGQGYGYTF. The DNA sequence follows: TGCGCCAGCAGCCCGGGACAGGGGTACGGCTACACCTTC. Recombination linked TRBV5-1 to TRBJ1-2; 10 junctional bases match TRBD1. V is pruned by 4 bases and J by 8 bases, leaving 5 bases of the junction without a gene match. Reading the germline V gene gives CDR1 SGHRS and CDR2 YFSETQ. The CDR3 measures 13 amino acids from cysteine to phenylalanine. Of all the DNA, just the CDR3 is kept, 39 bases in frame from base 1.